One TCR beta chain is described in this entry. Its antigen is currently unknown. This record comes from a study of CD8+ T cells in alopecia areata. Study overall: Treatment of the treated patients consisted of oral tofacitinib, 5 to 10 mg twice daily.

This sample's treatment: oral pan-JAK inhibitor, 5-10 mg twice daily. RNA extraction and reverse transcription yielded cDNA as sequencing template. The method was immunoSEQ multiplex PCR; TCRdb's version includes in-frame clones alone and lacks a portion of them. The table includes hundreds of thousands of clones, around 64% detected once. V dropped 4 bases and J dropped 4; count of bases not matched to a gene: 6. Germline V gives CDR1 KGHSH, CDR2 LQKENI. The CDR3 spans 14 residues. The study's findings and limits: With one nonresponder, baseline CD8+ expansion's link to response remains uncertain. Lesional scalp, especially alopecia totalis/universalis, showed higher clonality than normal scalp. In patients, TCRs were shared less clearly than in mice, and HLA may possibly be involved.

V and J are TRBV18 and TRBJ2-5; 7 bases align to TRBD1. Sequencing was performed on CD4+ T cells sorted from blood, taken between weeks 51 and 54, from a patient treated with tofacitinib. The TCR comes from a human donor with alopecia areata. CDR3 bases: TGTGCCAGCTCACTCGACAGGGCAGGAGAGACCCAGTACTTC. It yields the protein CASSLDRAGETQYF.